This T cell receptor (beta chain) originates from a study of T cell responses to AZD1222 COVID-19 vaccine. Measured with immunoSEQ multiplex PCR; TCRdb has only the in-frame clones, and not every one. The table records 120,000 to 150,000 clones, around nine tenths of them present only once. V shed 5 bases and J shed 1 base, with 8 bases lying between them. The CDR3 consists of 14 residues. Germline values: CDR1 WSHSY, CDR2 SAAADI. Here the sequenced sample was peripheral blood, taken on day 0 of AZD1222 vaccination. The clonotype comes from an adult in good health. The chain carries TRBV10-2 and TRBJ1-4; TRBD1 might be the D (5 bases). This chain's CDR3 is CASSQGVTNEKLFF. DNA of the CDR3: TGCGCCAGCAGTCAGGGTGTAACTAATGAAAAACTGTTTTTT.